These 25 T cell receptor beta chains were all obtained from the same sample, sequenced in a study of blood T cell repertoires in COVID-19. The repertoire was sequenced with immunoSEQ multiplex PCR; TCRdb's copy has only in-frame clones and lacks some. The sample lists 100,000 or so clones; roughly 76% were seen once. The sequencing input was peripheral blood. The source of these receptors is a human donor in a cohort sampled during active COVID-19.

The chain carries TRBV27 and TRBJ1-5; TRBD1 aligns across 7 bases. The CDR3 covers 14 residues. J lost 6 bases, V lost 5 bases, and 7 bases had no gene match. The V gene's germline CDR1 is MNHEY and CDR2 SMNVEV (reference sequence). CDR3 sequence (DNA): TGTGCCAGCAGTCTCCGACAGGGCACTCAGCCCCAGCATTTT. This codes for CASSLRQGTQPQHF.

The chain links TRBV11-2 to TRBJ1-5; D uncertain. This CDR3 comprises 13 residues. In germline, CDR1 is SGHAT, CDR2 FQNNGV. V dropped 2 bases and J dropped 3 bases, with 5 bases sitting between them. The DNA of the CDR3 is TGTGCCAGCAGCTTATTCGTCAATCAGCCCCAGCATTTT. It translates to CASSLFVNQPQHF.

The sample holds a few counts of this clone. The rearrangement joins TRBV28 to TRBJ2-7, with a possible D match to TRBD1 (5 bases). With 5 bases removed from V and 0 bases from J, the gap between germline ends came to 14 bases. Germline V gene data show CDR1 as MDHEN and CDR2 as SYDVKM. This CDR3 contains 15 residues. CDR3 sequence reads: CASSRTGPSSYEQYF. The DNA for the CDR3 is TGTGCCAGCAGTCGCACAGGACCCTCCTCCTACGAGCAGTACTTC.

Only one count was recorded for this clone. The rearrangement uses TRBV19 and TRBJ2-7, with 13 positions matching TRBD2. Germline V gives CDR1 LNHDA, CDR2 SQIVND (reference sequence). The CDR3 loop spans 19 amino acids. The V and J ends lost 6 bases and 1 base, in that order; junction bases with no gene match: 15. Here the CDR3 reads CASSRGGLAGQPPSYEQYF. The CDR3 DNA reads TGTGCCAGTAGCAGGGGGGGACTAGCGGGACAACCCCCATCCTACGAGCAGTACTTC.

The rearrangement joins TRBV11-3 to TRBJ1-1; 10 bases line up with TRBD1. Germline trimming cut 11 bases from V and 1 base from J; bases unmatched to any gene: 13. Germline lookup yields CDR1 SGHNT and CDR2 YENEEA. The CDR3 has 16 residues. DNA for the CDR3: TGTGCCTGTACCGGGACAGGGGATGTTCGGAACACTGAAGCTTTCTTT. This gives the protein CACTGTGDVRNTEAFF.

V is TRBV3-1 (or the pseudogene TRBV3-2) and J is TRBJ1-1, with a weak D call TRBD1 (5 bases). V was cut by 4 bases and J by 2 bases, with 17 bases left in between. Germline V gene sequence: CDR1 LGHDT, CDR2 YNNKEL (reference sequence). This CDR3 contains 16 residues. The CDR3 DNA follows: TGTGCCAGCAGCCGAAACCTGGGGCCTGCCAACACTGAAGCTTTCTTT. It codes for CASSRNLGPANTEAFF.

As to this clone: The same CDR3 also results from other DNA sequences found in this sample. V gene TRBV10-3 combines with J gene TRBJ2-7, with 9 bases identical to TRBD1. The CDR3 covers 13 residues. CDR1 is ENHRY and CDR2 is SYGVKD in the germline V gene. With V trimmed by 7 bases and J by 3 bases, 4 bases remained unmatched. The CDR3 protein is CAINPGQGYEQYF. For the CDR3, the DNA is TGTGCCATCAATCCGGGACAGGGCTACGAGCAGTACTTC.

The chain joins TRBV7-2 to TRBJ2-7; perhaps TRBD2 as D (6 bases). Trimming left V 6 bases short and J 5 bases short, with 14 bases between. Germline assignment: CDR1 SGHTA and CDR2 FQGNSA. The CDR3 contains 13 residues. CDR3: CASSSPGAHEQYF. CDR3 in DNA: TGTGCCAGCAGTAGCCCGGGAGCCCACGAGCAGTACTTC.

The chain is built from TRBV13 and TRBJ2-7, with TRBD1 identical over 11 bases. With V trimmed by 4 bases and J by 3 bases, 5 bases remained unmatched. The V gene's germline CDR1 is PRHDT and CDR2 FYEKMQ (reference sequence). The CDR3 consists of 15 residues. CDR3 DNA sequence: TGTGCCAGCAGCTCCCGGGACAGGGGGTACTACGAGCAGTACTTC. It encodes CASSSRDRGYYEQYF. Filled out from reference TRBV13 and TRBJ2-7, the complete variable domain reads AAGVIQSPRHLIKEKRETATLKCYPIPRHDTVYWYQQGPGQDPQFLISFYEKMQSDKGSIPDRFSAQQFSDYHSELNMSSLELGDSALYFCASSSRDRGYYEQYFGPGTRLTVT.

The V gene is TRBV3-1 (or the pseudogene TRBV3-2), the J gene TRBJ1-1, with D possibly being TRBD1 (5 bases). Germline V gene sequence: CDR1 LGHDT, CDR2 YNNKEL (reference sequence). CDR3 length equals 13 residues. V dropped 0 bases and J dropped 9 bases, with 11 bases sitting between them. The CDR3 reads CASSQDMGGKAFF. For the CDR3, the DNA is TGTGCCAGCAGCCAAGATATGGGGGGGAAAGCTTTCTTT.

The chain joins TRBV7-2 to TRBJ2-7; 7 nucleotides agree with TRBD1. The CDR3 has 16 residues. V gave up 0 bases and J gave up 1 base; unmatched junction bases: 6. Looked up from germline, CDR1 is SGHTA and CDR2 is FQGNSA. CDR3 region: CASSLASSGQSYEQYF. The CDR3, as DNA: TGTGCCAGCAGCTTAGCCTCATCGGGACAGTCCTACGAGCAGTACTTC.

This clone was observed a handful of times. V usage is TRBV19 and J usage is TRBJ2-1; 16 nucleotides match TRBD2. The germline V gene has CDR1 LNHDA and CDR2 SQIVND (reference sequence). V shed 6 bases, J shed 6 bases, and the junction held 8 bases outside the gene matches. CDR3 length: 17 amino acids. The CDR3 coding sequence is TGTGCCAGTAGCCCTCTGGGACTAGCGGGAGGGCCCAATGAGCAGTTCTTC. It is translated as CASSPLGLAGGPNEQFF.

This clone showed up just a few times. This chain connects TRBV10-1 to TRBJ1-2, with unresolved D. Germline CDR1 and CDR2: WNHNN and SYGVQD (reference sequence). Between the trimmed V and J ends, which lost 3 bases and 12 bases, there was a span of 8 bases. This CDR3 comprises 10 residues. CDR3 coding DNA: TGCGCCAGCAGTGATCCAGGTCACACCTTC. Protein product: CASSDPGHTF.

J is TRBJ2-7 and V is TRBV30, with 8 bases matching TRBD1. Germline values: CDR1 GTSNPN, CDR2 SVGIG (reference sequence). V shed 5 bases, J shed 3 bases, and the junction held 6 bases outside the gene matches. The CDR3 is made up of 13 amino acids. CDR3 sequence reads: CAWPGGAHYEQYF. The CDR3 DNA sequence: TGTGCCTGGCCAGGGGGCGCTCACTACGAGCAGTACTTC.

This chain links TRBV7-3 with TRBJ2-7; 7 bases line up with TRBD1. CDR1 and CDR2 (germline): SGHTA, FQGTGA. The CDR3 spans 14 residues. The V segment lost 2 bases and the J segment 4 bases; nucleotides outside the gene matches: 5. CDR3 bases: TGTGCCAGCAGCTTACAGGCCAGGGGGTACGAGCAGTACTTC. Its translation: CASSLQARGYEQYF.

The rearrangement joins TRBV5-1 to TRBJ2-7; weak D call: TRBD1 (6 bases). Trimming removed 0 bases at V and 0 bases at J, with 7 bases between. Per germline, CDR1 SGHRS and CDR2 YFSETQ. There are 14 residues in the CDR3. CDR3 DNA sequence: TGCGCCAGCAGCTTGGACAGGGCCTCCTACGAGCAGTACTTC. This sequence encodes CASSLDRASYEQYF.

The rearrangement uses TRBV6-5 and TRBJ2-7, with 8 bases matching TRBD1. Germline-derived CDR1 and CDR2 are MNHEY and SVGAGI. The CDR3 sequence is 15 residues long. Unmatched junction bases numbered 9, after V lost 6 bases and J lost 2 bases. CDR3 amino acids: CASRYTYRGAYEQYF. DNA for the CDR3: TGTGCCAGCAGGTATACGTACAGGGGGGCCTACGAGCAGTACTTC.

V usage is TRBV27 and J usage is TRBJ2-7; 8 nucleotides match TRBD1. The V gene's germline CDR1 is MNHEY and CDR2 SMNVEV (reference sequence). The CDR3 has 14 residues. V gave up 0 bases and J gave up 2 bases; unmatched junction bases: 0. CDR3 in amino acids: CASSLSQGAYEQYF. In nucleotides, the CDR3 is TGTGCCAGCAGTTTATCACAGGGGGCCTACGAGCAGTACTTC.

The CDR3 here is CARSFPRQGPEGFQNEKLFF. The DNA of the CDR3 is TGTGCCAGAAGCTTTCCCCGACAGGGGCCAGAGGGCTTTCAGAATGAAAAACTGTTTTTT. This sequence joins TRBV7-5 and TRBJ1-4; TRBD1 is the table's D call and was not checked against the DNA. TRBV7-5 is tagged as a pseudogene. The CDR3 extends over 20 amino acids.

The gene calls are TRBV9 and TRBJ1-1; 9 bases align to TRBD1. The CDR3 totals 14 residues. The junction had 9 bases not matched to a gene; V was cut back by 4 bases and J by 8 bases. Germline CDR1 SGDLS, CDR2 YYNGEE. This chain's CDR3 is CASSPFTGTGEAFF. The CDR3 DNA is TGTGCCAGCAGCCCGTTTACCGGGACAGGGGAAGCTTTCTTT.

The table lists this clone with a few counts. The DNA for the CDR3 is TGCGCCAGCAGCCAACCTACTCAGGGGTGGGGCTATGGCTACACCTTC. Encoded protein: CASSQPTQGWGYGYTF. V gene TRBV4-1 combines with J gene TRBJ1-2, with D possibly matching TRBD1 (6 bases). Trimming stripped 2 bases from V and 4 bases from J, with 17 bases between. The CDR3 length is 16 residues. Germline CDR1 reads MGHRA; CDR2 reads YSYEKL.

This clone appeared a few times. The chain uses TRBV5-4 and TRBJ1-1; maybe TRBD1 (6 bases). The germline V gene encodes CDR1 SGHNT and CDR2 YYREEE (reference sequence). The CDR3 length is 14 residues. V gave up 4 bases and J gave up 5 bases, with 15 bases separating them. The CDR3: CASSRPGTRTEAFF. The CDR3 nucleotides read TGTGCCAGCAGCCGGCCCGGGACACGGACTGAAGCTTTCTTT.

V and J are TRBV7-2 and TRBJ2-1; 7 bases align to TRBD2. V shed 3 bases, J shed 9 bases, and the junction held 8 bases outside the gene matches. Germline CDR1 reads SGHTA; CDR2 reads FQGNSA. The CDR3 has 14 residues. The CDR3 sequence: CASSFPGPGGEQFF. CDR3 DNA sequence: TGTGCCAGCAGCTTTCCGGGGCCGGGGGGTGAGCAGTTCTTC.

The chain employs TRBV7-2 and TRBJ2-6, with 10 bases lining up with TRBD1. The germline gives CDR1 SGHTA, CDR2 FQGNSA. CDR3 length: 18 amino acids. J gave up 2 bases and V 5 bases, and 9 bases lay outside the gene matches. The CDR3 DNA reads TGTGCCAGCAGCCCCCGGGACAGGGGTTTTGCTGGGGCCAACGTCCTGACTTTC. Translating gives CASSPRDRGFAGANVLTF.

The gene calls are TRBV7-3 and TRBJ2-5; possible D gene TRBD1, 6 bases. V was pared by 5 bases and J by 4 bases, with 11 bases between. Germline loops: CDR1 SGHTA, CDR2 FQGTGA. The CDR3 loop spans 13 amino acids. CDR3 protein: CASSATGTETQYF. For the CDR3, the DNA is TGTGCCAGCAGCGCCACAGGGACAGAGACCCAGTACTTC.